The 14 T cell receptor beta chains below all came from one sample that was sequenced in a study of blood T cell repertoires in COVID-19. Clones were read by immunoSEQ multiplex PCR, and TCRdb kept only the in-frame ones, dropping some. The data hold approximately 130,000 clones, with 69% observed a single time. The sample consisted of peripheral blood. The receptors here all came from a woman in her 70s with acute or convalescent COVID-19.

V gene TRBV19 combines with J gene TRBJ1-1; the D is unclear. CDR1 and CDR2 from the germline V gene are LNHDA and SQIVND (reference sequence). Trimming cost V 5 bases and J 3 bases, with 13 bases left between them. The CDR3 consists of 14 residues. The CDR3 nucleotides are TGTGCCAGTAGTCCTCTCTGGAGGGACACTGAAGCTTTCTTT. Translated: CASSPLWRDTEAFF.

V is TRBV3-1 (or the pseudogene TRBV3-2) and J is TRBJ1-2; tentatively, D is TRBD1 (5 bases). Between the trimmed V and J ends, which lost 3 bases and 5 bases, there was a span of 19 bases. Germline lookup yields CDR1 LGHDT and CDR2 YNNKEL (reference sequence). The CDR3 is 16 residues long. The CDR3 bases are TGTGCCAGCAGCCAGATTAACAGGCCCCGCTTATATGGCTACACCTTC. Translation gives CASSQINRPRLYGYTF.

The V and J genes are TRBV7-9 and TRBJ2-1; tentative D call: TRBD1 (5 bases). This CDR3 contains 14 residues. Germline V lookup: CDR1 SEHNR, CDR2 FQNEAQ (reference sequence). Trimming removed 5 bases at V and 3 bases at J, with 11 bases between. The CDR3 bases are TGTGCCAGCAGCCACAGGACCCTCTACAATGAGCAGTTCTTC. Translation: CASSHRTLYNEQFF. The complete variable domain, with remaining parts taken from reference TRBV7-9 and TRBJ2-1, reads DTGVSQNPRHKITKRGQNVTFRCDPISEHNRLYWYRQTLGQGPEFLTYFQNEAQLEKSRLLSDRFSAERPKGSFSTLEIQRTEQGDSAMYLCASSHRTLYNEQFFGPGTRLTVL.

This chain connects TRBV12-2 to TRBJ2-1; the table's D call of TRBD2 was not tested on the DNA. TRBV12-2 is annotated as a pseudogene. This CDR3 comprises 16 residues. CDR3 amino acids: CASRFIQRGDNNEQFF. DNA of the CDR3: TGTGCAAGTCGCTTTATTCAGCGGGGGGATAACAATGAGCAGTTCTTC.

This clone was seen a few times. The DNA of the CDR3 is TGTGCCAGCAGGGCCTCTGGAAACACCATATATTTT. This sequence encodes CASRASGNTIYF. The rearrangement links TRBV12-3 or TRBV12-4 to TRBJ1-3; D uncertain. The V and J ends lost 6 bases and 0 bases respectively, with 3 bases between them. CDR3 length: 12 amino acids.

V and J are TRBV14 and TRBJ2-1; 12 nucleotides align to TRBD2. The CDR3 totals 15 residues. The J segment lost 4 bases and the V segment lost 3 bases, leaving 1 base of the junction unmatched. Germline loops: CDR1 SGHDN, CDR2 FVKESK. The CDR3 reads CASSQTSGRYNEQFF. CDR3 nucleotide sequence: TGTGCCAGCAGCCAGACTAGCGGGAGATACAATGAGCAGTTCTTC.

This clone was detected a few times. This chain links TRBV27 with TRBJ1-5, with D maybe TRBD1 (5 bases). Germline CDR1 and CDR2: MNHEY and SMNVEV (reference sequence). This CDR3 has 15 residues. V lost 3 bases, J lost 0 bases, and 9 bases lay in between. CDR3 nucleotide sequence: TGTGCCAGCAGTTTCACAGGTTATAGCAATCAGCCCCAGCATTTT. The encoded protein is CASSFTGYSNQPQHF.

The DNA for the CDR3 is TGTGCCAGCAGCTTGTCGGACAGCTATGGCTACACCTTC. Amino acid sequence: CASSLSDSYGYTF. The chain recombines TRBV5-6 with TRBJ1-2, with D possibly TRBD1 on 6 matching bases. CDR3 length: 13 residues. V lost 1 base and J 4 bases, leaving 8 bases between the germline ends. CDR1 is SGHDT and CDR2 is YYEEEE in the germline V gene.

The CDR3 nucleotides are TGTGCCAGCAGCTTAGCGCCTCCGGGTAGCACAGATACGCAGTATTTT. Its translation: CASSLAPPGSTDTQYF. J is TRBJ2-3 and V is TRBV7-2; no firm D call. This CDR3 is 16 amino acids long. The V end lost 0 bases, the J end lost 0 bases, and 10 bases lay between the germline ends. In germline, CDR1 is SGHTA, CDR2 FQGNSA.

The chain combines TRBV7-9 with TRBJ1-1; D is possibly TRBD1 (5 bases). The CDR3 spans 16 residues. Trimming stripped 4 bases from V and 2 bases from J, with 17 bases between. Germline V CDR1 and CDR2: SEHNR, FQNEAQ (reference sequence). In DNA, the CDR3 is TGTGCCAGCAGCTCCCCCAAGGAGGGGAGAAACACTGAAGCTTTCTTT. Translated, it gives CASSSPKEGRNTEAFF.

The CDR3 here is CASSLVASGYNEQFF. DNA of the CDR3: TGCGCCAGCAGCTTGGTGGCTAGCGGTTACAATGAGCAGTTCTTC. The J gene is TRBJ2-1, the V gene TRBV5-1; TRBD2 matches at 7 bases. The CDR3 totals 15 residues. V lost 0 bases, J lost 4 bases, and 4 bases stayed unmatched. Germline assignment: CDR1 SGHRS and CDR2 YFSETQ.

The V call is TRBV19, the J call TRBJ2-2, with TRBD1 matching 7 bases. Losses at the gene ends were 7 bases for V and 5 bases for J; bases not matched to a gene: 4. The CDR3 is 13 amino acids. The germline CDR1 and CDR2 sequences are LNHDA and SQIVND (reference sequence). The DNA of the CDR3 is TGTGCCAGTAACAAACAGGGGACCGGGGAGCTGTTTTTT. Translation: CASNKQGTGELFF.

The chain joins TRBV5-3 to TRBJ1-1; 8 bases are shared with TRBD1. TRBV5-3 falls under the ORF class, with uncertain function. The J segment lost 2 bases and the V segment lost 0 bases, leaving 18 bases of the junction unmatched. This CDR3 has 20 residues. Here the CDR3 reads CARSLVGDPGTGYFNTEAFF. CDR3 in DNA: TGTGCCAGAAGCTTGGTCGGCGATCCCGGGACAGGCTACTTCAACACTGAAGCTTTCTTT.

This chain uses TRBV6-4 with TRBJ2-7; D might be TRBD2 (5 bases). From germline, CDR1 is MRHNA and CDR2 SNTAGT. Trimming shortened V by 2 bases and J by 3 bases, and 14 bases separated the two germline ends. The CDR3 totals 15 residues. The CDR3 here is CASSDKEAVLYEQYF. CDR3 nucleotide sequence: TGTGCCAGCAGTGACAAGGAGGCAGTTCTCTACGAGCAGTACTTC.